Ten or more counts support the clone carrying this T cell receptor beta chain. Its antigen is undetermined. Time point in this sample: longitudinal time-point 3. PBMCs numbering 2 million and stored at -80 C yielded the unsorted libraries. The data were obtained in a study of neurological immune-mediated disorders. General study findings and limits: Among expanded clones, no CDR3 amino acid sequences were shared across subjects, a pattern suggesting private repertoires in all groups. In HTLV-1-associated myelopathy, TCR clonal expansion was greatest, and in multiple sclerosis it was least, below healthy controls.

Each sequencing run yielded over 160 million TCR-beta sequences from 15-18 subjects. Via MiXCR, TCRdb re-called the 5' RACE reads, giving one row per CDR3 protein. Here the sample spans more than 100,000 distinct CDR3 sequences, roughly 10% being singletons. The material sequenced was PBMCs. The sequence derives from a female donor with HTLV-1-associated myelopathy (HAM/TSP).

CDR3 region: CATSRDYRDLSSDGYTF. CDR3 bases: TGTGCCACCAGCAGAGATTACAGGGACTTAAGCTCGGATGGCTACACCTTC. The chain uses TRBV15 and TRBJ1-2, with D tentatively TRBD1 (6 bases). V lost 0 bases to trimming and J lost 6 bases, with 20 bases between them. CDR3 size: 17 residues. From germline, CDR1 is LNHNV and CDR2 YYDKDF (reference sequence). The full variable domain, in which reference TRBV15 and TRBJ1-2 provide the parts outside the CDR3, is DAMVIQNPRYQVTQFGKPVTLSCSQTLNHNVMYWYQQKSSQAPKLLFHYYDKDFNNEADTPDNFQSRRPNTSFCFLDIRSPGLGDTAMYLCATSRDYRDLSSDGYTFGSGTRLTVV.